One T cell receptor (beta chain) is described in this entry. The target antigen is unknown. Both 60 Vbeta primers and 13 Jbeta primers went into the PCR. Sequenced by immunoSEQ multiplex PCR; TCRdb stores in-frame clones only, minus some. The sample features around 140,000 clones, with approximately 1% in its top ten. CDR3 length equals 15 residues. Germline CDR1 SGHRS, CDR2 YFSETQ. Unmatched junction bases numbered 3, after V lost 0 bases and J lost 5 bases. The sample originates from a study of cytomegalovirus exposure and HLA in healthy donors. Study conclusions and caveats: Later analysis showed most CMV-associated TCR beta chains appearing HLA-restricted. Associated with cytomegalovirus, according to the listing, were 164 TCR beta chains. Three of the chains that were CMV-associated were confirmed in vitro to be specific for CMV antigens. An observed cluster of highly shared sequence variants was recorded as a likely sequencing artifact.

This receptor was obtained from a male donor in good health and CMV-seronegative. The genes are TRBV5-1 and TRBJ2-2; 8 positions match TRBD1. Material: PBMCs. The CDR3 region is CASSLVRGPTGELFF. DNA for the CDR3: TGCGCCAGCAGCTTGGTCAGGGGGCCGACCGGGGAGCTGTTTTTT.